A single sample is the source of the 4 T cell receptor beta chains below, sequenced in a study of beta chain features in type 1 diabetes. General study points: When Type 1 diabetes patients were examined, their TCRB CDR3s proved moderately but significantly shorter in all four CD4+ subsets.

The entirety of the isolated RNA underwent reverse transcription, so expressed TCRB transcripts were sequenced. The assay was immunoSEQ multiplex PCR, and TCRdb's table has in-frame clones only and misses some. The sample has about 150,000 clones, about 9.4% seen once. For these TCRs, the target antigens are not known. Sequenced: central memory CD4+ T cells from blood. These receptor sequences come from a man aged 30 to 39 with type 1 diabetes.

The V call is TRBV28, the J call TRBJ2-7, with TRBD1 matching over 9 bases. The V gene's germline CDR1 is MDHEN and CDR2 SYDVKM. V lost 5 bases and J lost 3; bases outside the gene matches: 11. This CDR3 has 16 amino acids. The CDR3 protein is CASSDVQGQGSYEQYF. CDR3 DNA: TGTGCCAGCAGTGATGTTCAGGGACAGGGAAGCTACGAGCAGTACTTC.

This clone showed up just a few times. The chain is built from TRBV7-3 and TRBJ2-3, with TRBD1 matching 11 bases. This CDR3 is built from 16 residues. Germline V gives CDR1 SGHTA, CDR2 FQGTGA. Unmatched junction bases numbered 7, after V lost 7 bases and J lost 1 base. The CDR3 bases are TGTGCCAGCACGGACCGGGACAGGGGGGGCACAGATACGCAGTATTTT. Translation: CASTDRDRGGTDTQYF.

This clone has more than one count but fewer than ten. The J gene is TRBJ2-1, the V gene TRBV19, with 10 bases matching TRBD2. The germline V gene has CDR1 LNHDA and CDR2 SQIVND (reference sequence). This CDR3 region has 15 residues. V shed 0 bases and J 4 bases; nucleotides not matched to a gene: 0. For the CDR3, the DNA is TGTGCCAGTAGTATAGAACTAGCGGGGTACAATGAGCAGTTCTTC. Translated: CASSIELAGYNEQFF.

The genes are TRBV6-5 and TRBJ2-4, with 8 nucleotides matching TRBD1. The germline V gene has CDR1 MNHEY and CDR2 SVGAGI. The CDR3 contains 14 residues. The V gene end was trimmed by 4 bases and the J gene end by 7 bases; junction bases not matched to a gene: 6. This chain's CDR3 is CASSSGQGSNIQYF. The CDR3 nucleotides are TGTGCCAGCAGTTCCGGACAGGGCAGCAACATTCAGTACTTC.